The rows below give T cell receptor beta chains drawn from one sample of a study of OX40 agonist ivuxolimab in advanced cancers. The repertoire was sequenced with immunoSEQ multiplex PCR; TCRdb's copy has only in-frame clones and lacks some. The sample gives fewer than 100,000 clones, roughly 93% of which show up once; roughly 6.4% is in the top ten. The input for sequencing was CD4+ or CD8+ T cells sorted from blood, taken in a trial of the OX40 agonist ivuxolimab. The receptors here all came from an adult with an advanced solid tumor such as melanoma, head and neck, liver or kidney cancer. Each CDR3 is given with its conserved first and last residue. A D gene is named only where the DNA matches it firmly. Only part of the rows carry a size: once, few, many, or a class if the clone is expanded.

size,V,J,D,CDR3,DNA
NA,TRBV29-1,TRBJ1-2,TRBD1,CSVEGLGGTGPTYGYTF,TGCAGCGTTGAAGGACTAGGCGGGACAGGCCCTACCTATGGCTACACCTTC
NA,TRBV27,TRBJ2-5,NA,CASRGGRVQWPQYF,TGTGCCAGCAGAGGGGGAAGGGTGCAGTGGCCCCAGTACTTC
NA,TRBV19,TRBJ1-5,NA,CASSIPSEDSNQPQHF,TGTGCCAGTAGTATCCCTTCCGAGGACAGCAATCAGCCCCAGCATTTT
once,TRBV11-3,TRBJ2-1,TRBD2,CASSLDSGSAYNEQFF,TGTGCCAGCAGCTTAGATAGCGGGAGTGCCTACAATGAGCAGTTCTTC
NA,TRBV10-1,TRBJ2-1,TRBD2,CASSGPGLAKEQFF,TGCGCCAGCAGTGGCCCGGGACTAGCGAAGGAGCAGTTCTTC
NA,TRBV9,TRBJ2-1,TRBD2,CASSADRDYVFDEQFF,TGTGCCAGCAGCGCCGACCGGGACTACGTATTCGATGAGCAGTTCTTC
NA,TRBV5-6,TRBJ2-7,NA,CASSLGQYEQYF,TGTGCCAGCAGCTTGGGCCAATACGAGCAGTACTTC
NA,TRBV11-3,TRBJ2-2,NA,CASSPSRDNTGELFF,TGTGCCAGCAGCCCATCCAGGGATAACACCGGGGAGCTGTTTTTT
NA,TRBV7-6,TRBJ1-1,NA,CASSLGTEGRTEAFF,TGTGCCAGCAGCTTAGGGACCGAGGGGAGGACTGAAGCTTTCTTT
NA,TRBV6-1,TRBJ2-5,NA,CASSEEGPFRPETQYF,TGTGCCAGCAGTGAAGAGGGGCCCTTTCGCCCAGAGACCCAGTACTTC
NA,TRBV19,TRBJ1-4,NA,CASSIVGSNEKLFF,TGTGCCAGTAGTATAGTTGGCTCTAATGAAAAACTGTTTTTT
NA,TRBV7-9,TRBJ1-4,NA,CASSLKGGNEKLFF,TGTGCCAGCAGCTTGAAAGGGGGAAATGAAAAACTGTTTTTT
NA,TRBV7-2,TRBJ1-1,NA,CASSAGTGVFAEAFF,TGTGCCAGCAGCGCAGGGACTGGGGTTTTCGCTGAAGCTTTCTTT
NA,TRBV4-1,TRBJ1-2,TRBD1,CASSQTDRDANGYTF,TGCGCCAGCAGCCAAACGGACAGGGACGCGAATGGCTACACCTTC
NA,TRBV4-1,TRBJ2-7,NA,CASSQVGRYYEQYF,TGCGCCAGCAGCCAAGTAGGCAGGTACTACGAGCAGTACTTC
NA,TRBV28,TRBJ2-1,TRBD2,CASRASGSQEYEQFF,TGTGCCAGCCGTGCTAGCGGGAGTCAGGAATATGAGCAGTTCTTC
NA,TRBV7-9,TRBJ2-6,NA,CASSSWADETSGANVLTF,TGTGCCAGCAGCTCCTGGGCGGACGAAACCTCTGGGGCCAACGTCCTGACTTTC
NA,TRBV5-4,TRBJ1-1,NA,CASSLERNTEAFF,TGTGCCAGCAGCTTGGAGCGGAACACTGAAGCTTTCTTT
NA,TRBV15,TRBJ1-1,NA,CATSRDPKAQGSWGTEAFF,TGTGCCACCAGCAGAGATCCTAAGGCTCAGGGGAGCTGGGGAACTGAAGCTTTCTTT
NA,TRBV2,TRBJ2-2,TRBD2,CASRTGLAGPGELFF,TGTGCCAGCAGGACGGGACTAGCGGGGCCCGGGGAGCTGTTTTTT
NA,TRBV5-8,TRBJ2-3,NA,CASSLAGRAWDTDTQYF,TGTGCCAGCAGCTTGGCCGGCAGGGCTTGGGACACAGATACGCAGTATTTT
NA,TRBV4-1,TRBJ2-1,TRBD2,CASSQETETSGTDEQFF,TGCGCCAGCAGCCAAGAAACCGAGACTAGCGGAACAGATGAGCAGTTCTTC
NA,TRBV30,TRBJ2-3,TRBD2,CAWSGASGGETDTQYF,TGTGCCTGGAGTGGGGCTAGCGGGGGGGAAACAGATACGCAGTATTTT
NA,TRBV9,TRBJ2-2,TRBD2,CASRGLAGELFF,TGTGCCAGCAGGGGACTAGCCGGGGAGCTGTTTTTT
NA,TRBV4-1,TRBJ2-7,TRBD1,CASSQEGTADYEQYF,TGCGCCAGCAGCCAAGAAGGGACAGCCGACTACGAGCAGTACTTC
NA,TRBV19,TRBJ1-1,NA,CASSKVPTEAFF,TGTGCCAGTAGTAAGGTCCCCACTGAAGCTTTCTTT
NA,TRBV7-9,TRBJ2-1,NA,CASSLGQRGGEQFF,TGTGCCAGCAGCTTAGGACAAAGGGGGGGTGAGCAGTTCTTC
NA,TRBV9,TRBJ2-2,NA,CASSTNTGELFF,TGTGCCAGCAGCACCAACACCGGGGAGCTGTTTTTT
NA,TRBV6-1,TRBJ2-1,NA,CASSEALGPGEQFF,TGTGCCAGCAGTGAAGCCCTCGGACCCGGAGAGCAGTTCTTC
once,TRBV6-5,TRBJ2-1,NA,CASSYVGEQFF,TGTGCCAGCAGTTACGTTGGTGAGCAGTTCTTC
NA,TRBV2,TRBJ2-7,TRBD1,CATDGQDRPYEQYF,TGTGCCACCGACGGACAGGACCGTCCCTACGAGCAGTACTTC
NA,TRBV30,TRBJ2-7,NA,CTCYRALSYEQYF,TGTACCTGTTACAGGGCCCTCTCCTACGAGCAGTACTTC
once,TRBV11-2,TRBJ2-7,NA,CASSLNSYEQYF,TGTGCCAGCAGCTTAAATTCCTACGAGCAGTACTTC
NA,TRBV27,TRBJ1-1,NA,CASSRGGPNTEAFF,TGTGCCAGCTCCAGGGGAGGGCCGAACACTGAAGCTTTCTTT
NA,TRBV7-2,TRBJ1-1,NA,CAASRRVNTEAFF,TGTGCCGCTAGTCGGAGAGTGAACACTGAAGCTTTCTTT
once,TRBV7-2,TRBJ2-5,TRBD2,CASSLLAGVQETQYF,TGTGCCAGCAGCTTACTAGCGGGTGTCCAAGAGACCCAGTACTTC
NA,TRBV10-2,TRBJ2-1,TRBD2,CASSERVAGVNNNEQFF,TGCGCCAGCAGTGAGAGGGTAGCGGGAGTCAACAACAATGAGCAGTTCTTC
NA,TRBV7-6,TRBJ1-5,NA,CASSLGTGLHQPQHF,TGTGCCAGCAGCTTGGGGACGGGCCTTCATCAGCCCCAGCATTTT
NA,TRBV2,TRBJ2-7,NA,CASSDRSSYEQYF,TGTGCCAGCAGTGACAGGAGCTCCTACGAGCAGTACTTC
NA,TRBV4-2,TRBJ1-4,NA,CASSQVSNEKLFF,TGTGCCAGCAGCCAAGTGAGTAATGAAAAACTGTTTTTT
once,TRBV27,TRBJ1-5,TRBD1,CASSLFFVDRSNQPQHF,TGTGCCAGCAGTTTATTTTTCGTGGACAGGAGCAATCAGCCCCAGCATTTT